This T cell receptor (beta chain) was profiled in a study of cytomegalovirus exposure and HLA in healthy donors. Study results and limitations: Roughly uniform depth of sequencing across donors was assumed in presence/absence analyses. Prior analysis indicated that the majority of TCR beta V segments exhibited productivity approximately 87% or approximately 30% of the time.

Primers: 60 Vbeta forward and 13 Jbeta reverse. Per the authors' pipeline: Unique TCR beta chains totaled about 73 million in a later count, with 8.5 million to 12 million of them shared. Repertoires were generated with immunoSEQ multiplex PCR, while TCRdb's copy carries only in-frame clones and drops some. V, J and clone size derive from that table, while D and trimming were established from the DNA sequence. The sample has 100,000 to 120,000 clones; around 83% are singletons. The V and J ends lost 3 bases and 1 base, in that order; junction bases with no gene match: 6. Germline V CDR1 and CDR2: LNHNV, YYDKDF (reference sequence). This CDR3 contains 15 residues. Comments on this clone: Antigen unknown.

This sequence joins TRBV15 and TRBJ2-7; TRBD1 aligns across 7 bases. The sequence was obtained from a woman aged 55-69 years in good health and CMV-seropositive. The specimen sequenced was PBMCs. CDR3 in amino acids: CATSRILGQSYEQYF. Written as DNA, the CDR3 is TGTGCCACCAGCAGGATATTGGGACAGTCCTACGAGCAGTACTTC. The full variable domain, completed using reference TRBV15 and TRBJ2-7, is DAMVIQNPRYQVTQFGKPVTLSCSQTLNHNVMYWYQQKSSQAPKLLFHYYDKDFNNEADTPDNFQSRRPNTSFCFLDIRSPGLGDTAMYLCATSRILGQSYEQYFGPGTRLTVT.